These 24 T cell receptor beta chains were all obtained from the same sample, sequenced in a study of blood T cell repertoires in COVID-19. The data were produced by immunoSEQ multiplex PCR, yet TCRdb's version contains in-frame clones alone and is incomplete. The data contain approximately 270,000 clones, about 90% of them singletons. The sample comprised PBMCs or T cells enriched from blood (not recorded which). These TCRs come from a human donor in a cohort exposed to, infected with or recovered from COVID-19 (not recorded which). The donor label of this sample is uncertain.

The chain recombines TRBV4-1 with TRBJ1-2; D unresolved. The CDR3 consists of 14 residues. Deletions cut 0 bases from V and 8 bases from J, with 13 bases between. Germline CDR1 reads MGHRA; CDR2 reads YSYEKL. The CDR3 here is CASSQEPTTGGYTF. For the CDR3, the DNA is TGCGCCAGCAGCCAAGAGCCGACCACGGGAGGCTACACCTTC.

The V gene is TRBV5-6, the J gene TRBJ2-4; 9 bases are a match to TRBD1. Trimming at V came to 3 bases and at J to 8 bases, leaving 12 bases not matched to a gene. The CDR3 has 16 residues. From germline, CDR1 is SGHDT and CDR2 YYEEEE. The CDR3 reads CASSSPGQGPGDIQYF. Written as DNA, the CDR3 is TGTGCCAGCAGCTCACCGGGACAGGGCCCAGGGGACATTCAGTACTTC.

This clone was picked up one time. This chain connects TRBV30 to TRBJ2-1, with D possibly TRBD2 on 5 matching bases. Germline CDR1 GTSNPN, CDR2 SVGIG (reference sequence). V shed 0 bases and J shed 9 bases, with 12 bases lying between them. The CDR3 totals 13 residues. The CDR3 region is CAWSVRGLAEQFF. DNA of the CDR3: TGTGCCTGGAGTGTACGGGGTCTCGCTGAGCAGTTCTTC.

The chain is built from TRBV10-1 and TRBJ1-6, with a possible D match to TRBD1 (5 bases). The CDR3 has 13 residues. The V end lost 6 bases, the J end lost 7 bases, and 10 bases lay between the germline ends. Looked up from germline, CDR1 is WNHNN and CDR2 is SYGVQD (reference sequence). For the CDR3, the DNA is TGCGCCAGCAGACAGGATCTCAATTCACCCCTCCACTTT. Translating gives CASRQDLNSPLHF.

This clone was counted once. The rearrangement links TRBV9 to TRBJ1-4; the match to TRBD1 covers 9 bases. Germline CDR1 and CDR2: SGDLS and YYNGEE. The V and J ends lost 0 bases and 8 bases, in that order; junction bases with no gene match: 5. This CDR3 contains 15 residues. DNA of the CDR3: TGTGCCAGCAGCGTAGGGAGACAGGGGGGAGAAAAACTGTTTTTT. It yields the protein CASSVGRQGGEKLFF. Combining the CDR3 with reference TRBV9 and TRBJ1-4 gives the whole variable domain DSGVTQTPKHLITATGQRVTLRCSPRSGDLSVYWYQQSLDQGLQFLIQYYNGEERAKGNILERFSAQQFPDLHSELNLSSLELGDSALYFCASSVGRQGGEKLFFGSGTQLSVL.

In its sample, this clone was seen a few times. The rearrangement uses TRBV24-1 and TRBJ1-5, with 10 bases lining up with TRBD1. V lost 4 bases and J lost 2; bases outside the gene matches: 22. Germline V gene data show CDR1 as KGHDR and CDR2 as SFDVKD. The CDR3 has 22 amino acids. The CDR3 DNA reads as TGTGCCACCAGTGACCTCCTCTCCCGGGACAGGGGTTTCCGAGTGGGCAATCAGCCCCAGCATTTT. Translating it yields CATSDLLSRDRGFRVGNQPQHF.

The DNA for the CDR3 is TGTGCCAGCAGCCTTAACGGGGGGAAGGATCAGCCCCAGCATTTT. Protein sequence: CASSLNGGKDQPQHF. The chain uses TRBV7-3 and TRBJ1-5; tentative D call: TRBD1 (5 bases). The V and J ends lost 5 bases and 5 bases respectively, with 16 bases between them. This CDR3 region has 15 residues. Germline CDR1 is SGHTA and CDR2 is FQGTGA.

The chain couples TRBV2 to TRBJ1-3; D uncertain. The CDR3 spans 15 residues. The V gene's germline CDR1 is SNHLY and CDR2 FYNNEI. V lost 0 bases and J lost 0, with 6 bases in between. CDR3 protein: CASSEATGSGNTIYF. CDR3 bases: TGTGCCAGCAGTGAAGCCACGGGCTCTGGAAACACCATATATTTT.

This clone was detected a few times. This sequence joins TRBV19 and TRBJ2-2; the match to TRBD1 covers 9 bases. Trimming at V came to 5 bases and at J to 5 bases, leaving 9 bases not matched to a gene. There are 16 residues in the CDR3. The germline V gene encodes CDR1 LNHDA and CDR2 SQIVND (reference sequence). The CDR3 protein is CASSPPGTGLTGELFF. The DNA of the CDR3 is TGTGCCAGTAGTCCCCCGGGGACAGGGCTGACCGGGGAGCTGTTTTTT. Variable domain in full (rest from reference TRBV19 and TRBJ2-2): DGGITQSPKYLFRKEGQNVTLSCEQNLNHDAMYWYRQDPGQGLRLIYYSQIVNDFQKGDIAEGYSVSREKKESFPLTVTSAQKNPTAFYLCASSPPGTGLTGELFFGEGSRLTVL.

V gene TRBV30 combines with J gene TRBJ1-6, with 8 bases fitting TRBD1. Trimming took 3 bases from V and 11 from J; bases not matched to a gene: 9. Germline V CDR1 and CDR2: GTSNPN, SVGIG (reference sequence). The CDR3 loop spans 14 amino acids. CDR3 nucleotides: TGTGCCTGGAGGACCGGGACAGGACCGGCACCCCTCCACTTT. It specifies CAWRTGTGPAPLHF.

The gene calls are TRBV7-9 and TRBJ1-1, with 7 bases matching TRBD1. This CDR3 is built from 15 residues. From germline, CDR1 is SEHNR and CDR2 FQNEAQ (reference sequence). J was trimmed by 0 bases and V by 5 bases; bases with no gene match: 6. The CDR3 DNA sequence: TGTGCCAGCAGCCAACGACAGGGAATGAACACTGAAGCTTTCTTT. Amino acids: CASSQRQGMNTEAFF.

The gene calls are TRBV6-2 or TRBV6-3 and TRBJ1-1, with 7 bases that match TRBD1. The germline gives CDR1 MNHEY, CDR2 SVGEGT. The CDR3 has 15 residues. J was trimmed by 5 bases and V by 6 bases; bases with no gene match: 12. The CDR3 sequence is CASRPPGQRWTEAFF. The CDR3 nucleotides are TGTGCCAGCAGGCCTCCGGGACAGCGTTGGACTGAAGCTTTCTTT.

The CDR3 loop is CASSLQQGWNQPQHF. CDR3 bases: TGTGCCAGCAGCTTACAACAGGGTTGGAATCAGCCCCAGCATTTT. This rearrangement joins TRBV5-6 to TRBJ1-5, with D possibly matching TRBD1 (6 bases). The CDR3 runs 15 residues. V was trimmed by 2 bases and J by 4 bases, leaving 13 bases between them. Germline V lookup: CDR1 SGHDT, CDR2 YYEEEE.

The CDR3 DNA reads as TGTGCCAGCAGTTCCCCGACAGTATCTAATGAAAAACTGTTTTTT. It specifies CASSSPTVSNEKLFF. The chain links TRBV28 to TRBJ1-4, with D possibly being TRBD1 (5 bases). The germline V gene has CDR1 MDHEN and CDR2 SYDVKM. Trimming removed 4 bases from V and 3 bases from J, with 12 bases in between. This CDR3 has 15 residues.

This sequence joins TRBV5-7 and TRBJ1-2; tentative D call: TRBD1 (5 bases). TRBV5-7 is classed as an ORF, of uncertain function. This CDR3 spans 11 amino acids. V was pared by 9 bases and J by 8 bases, with 14 bases between. Here the CDR3 reads CAKTRGIGYTF. The CDR3 nucleotides are TGTGCCAAAACAAGGGGAATCGGCTACACCTTC.

This chain links TRBV9 with TRBJ2-7; 7 nucleotides match TRBD1. There are 13 residues in the CDR3. Per germline, CDR1 SGDLS and CDR2 YYNGEE. V was clipped by 4 bases and J by 7 bases; unmatched bases: 8. The CDR3 reads CASSPYRGEEQYF. CDR3 DNA: TGTGCCAGCAGCCCTTACAGGGGTGAAGAGCAGTACTTC.

This clone was seen just once. The chain couples TRBV9 to TRBJ1-6; 7 bases are a match to TRBD1. Germline trimming cut 5 bases from V and 17 bases from J; bases unmatched to any gene: 7. This CDR3 is built from 11 residues. The germline CDR1 and CDR2 sequences are SGDLS and YYNGEE. The CDR3 here is CASSQGGEVHF. The CDR3 DNA reads TGTGCCAGCAGTCAAGGGGGCGAAGTCCACTTT.

The rearrangement joins TRBV5-5 to TRBJ1-2; D is unresolved. The CDR3 sequence is 14 residues long. Trimming stripped 4 bases from V and 2 bases from J, with 12 bases between. CDR1 and CDR2 from the germline V gene are SGHKS and YYEKEE (reference sequence). CDR3 in DNA: TGTGCCAGCAGCATGTTTGGGGAGAACTATGGCTACACCTTC. Translating gives CASSMFGENYGYTF.

V and J are TRBV6-6 and TRBJ1-2; possibly TRBD1 for D (5 bases). This CDR3 contains 14 residues. Trimming left V 2 bases short and J 4 bases short, with 11 bases between. Germline CDR1 and CDR2: MNHNY and SVGAGI (reference sequence). CDR3 bases: TGTGCCAGCAGTTACCGACAGACAAGCTATGGCTACACCTTC. Translated, it gives CASSYRQTSYGYTF.

The chain uses TRBV12-3 or TRBV12-4 and TRBJ1-2; 7 bases are shared with TRBD1. The V and J ends lost 4 bases and 8 bases, in that order; junction bases with no gene match: 7. CDR3 size: 13 residues. Here the CDR3 DNA reads TGTGCCAGCAGTTACCGGGACAGCTGGGGCTACACCTTC. It specifies CASSYRDSWGYTF.

This clone was picked up one time. V and J are TRBV7-3 and TRBJ2-1, with TRBD2 matching over 8 bases. Germline assignment: CDR1 SGHTA and CDR2 FQGTGA. The ends lost 2 bases at V and 10 bases at J; junction bases unmatched: 4. The CDR3 runs to 13 residues. The CDR3 protein is CASSLLAGGEQFF. Written as DNA, the CDR3 is TGTGCCAGCAGCTTACTGGCGGGGGGCGAGCAGTTCTTC.

This chain connects TRBV30 to TRBJ1-1; D unclear. CDR1 and CDR2 (germline): GTSNPN, SVGIG (reference sequence). The CDR3 spans 12 residues. Trimming removed 3 bases from V and 4 bases from J, with 9 bases in between. This chain's CDR3 is CAWSEISTEAFF. The CDR3 nucleotides are TGTGCCTGGAGCGAGATAAGCACTGAAGCTTTCTTT.

The V gene is TRBV5-1, the J gene TRBJ1-2, with TRBD1 matching 7 bases. The CDR3 spans 18 residues. Trimming removed 3 bases from V and 0 bases from J; junction bases left unmatched: 14. From germline, CDR1 is SGHRS and CDR2 YFSETQ. The CDR3 region has the DNA TGCGCCAGCAGCTATCCATCCGGACAGGCCTTAGCTAACTATGGCTACACCTTC. Translation gives CASSYPSGQALANYGYTF.

The chain joins TRBV6-1 to TRBJ1-4, with 8 bases that match TRBD1. CDR1 MNHNS and CDR2 SASEGT come from the germline V gene. V lost 6 bases and J lost 8; bases outside the gene matches: 14. The CDR3 extends over 16 amino acids. Here the CDR3 DNA reads TGTGCCAGCAGGGAAAATTCAGGGGGCTTGGGAGAAAAACTGTTTTTT. It yields the protein CASRENSGGLGEKLFF.